This TCR beta chain derives from a study of T cells in Graves' hyperthyroidism and ophthalmopathy. Study results and caveats: Progression to ophthalmopathy was predicted a median of approximately 6.4 months early.

TCR beta CDR3 regions were amplified from RNA transcripts. The HTBI primer set was used in a first-round RT-PCR of the TCR CDR3. One entry per CDR3 protein results from TCRdb running MiXCR on the multiplex PCR reads. Among 300,000 to 450,000 distinct CDR3 sequences, approximately 14% were seen once, and the ten largest hold roughly 21%. V was pared by 3 bases and J by 0 bases, with 1 base of the junction left unmatched. Looked up from germline, CDR1 is LNHDA and CDR2 is SQIVND (reference sequence). CDR3 length: 15 amino acids. Regarding this clonotype: Its antigen is still unknown.

The receptor was isolated from a woman under 40 with Graves' ophthalmopathy. The sequenced material came from blood. This rearrangement joins TRBV19 to TRBJ1-3; 8 bases are a match to TRBD1. The CDR3 DNA reads TGTGCCAGTAGTATCGGACAGGGCTCTGGAAACACCATATATTTT. Its protein product is CASSIGQGSGNTIYF.